The TCR beta chain described here comes from a study of T cells in Graves' hyperthyroidism and ophthalmopathy. Lactation, pregnancy, other autoimmune disease or uncontrolled infection excluded patients. CDR3 length: 16 amino acids. Germline values: CDR1 SQVTM, CDR2 ANQGSEA. Comments on this clonotype: At one boundary the junction diverges from the germline segment, which might be a read error.

Amplification of TCR beta CDR3 regions used RNA as the template. The primer set for the first-round RT-PCR of the TCR CDR3 was HTBI. A single record per CDR3 protein comes from TCRdb applying MiXCR to the multiplex PCR reads. The profile shows about 640,000 distinct CDR3 sequences, less than 25% of them singletons. This rearrangement joins TRBV29-1 to TRBJ2-7, with D perhaps being TRBD1 or TRBD2 (5 bases each). Sequencing used blood. This sequence was found in a man under 40 with Graves' ophthalmopathy. CDR3 DNA sequence: TGCAGCGTTGAAGAAATGGGGACGGCATATTCCTGCGAGCAGTACTTC. It translates to CSVEEMGTAYSCEQYF.